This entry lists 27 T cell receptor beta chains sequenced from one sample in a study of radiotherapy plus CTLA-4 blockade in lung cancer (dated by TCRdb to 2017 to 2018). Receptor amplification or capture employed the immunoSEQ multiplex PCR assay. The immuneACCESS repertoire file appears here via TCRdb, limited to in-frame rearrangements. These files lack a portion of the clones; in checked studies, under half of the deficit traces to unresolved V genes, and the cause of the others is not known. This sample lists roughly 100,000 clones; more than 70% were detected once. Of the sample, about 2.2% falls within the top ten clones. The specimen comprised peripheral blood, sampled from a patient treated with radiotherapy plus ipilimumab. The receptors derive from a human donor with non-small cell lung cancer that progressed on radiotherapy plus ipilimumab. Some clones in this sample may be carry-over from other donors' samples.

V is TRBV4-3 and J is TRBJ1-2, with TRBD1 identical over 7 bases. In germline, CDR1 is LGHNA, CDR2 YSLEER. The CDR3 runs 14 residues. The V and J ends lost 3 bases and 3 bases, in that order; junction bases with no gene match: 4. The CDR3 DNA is TGCGCCAGCAGCCACGCCACAGGGGACTATGGCTACACCTTC. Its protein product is CASSHATGDYGYTF.

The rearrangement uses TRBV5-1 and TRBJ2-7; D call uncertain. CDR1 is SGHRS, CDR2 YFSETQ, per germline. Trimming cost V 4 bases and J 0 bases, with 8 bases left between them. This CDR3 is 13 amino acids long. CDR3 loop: CASSLRPSYEQYF. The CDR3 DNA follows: TGCGCCAGCAGCCTGCGCCCCTCCTACGAGCAGTACTTC.

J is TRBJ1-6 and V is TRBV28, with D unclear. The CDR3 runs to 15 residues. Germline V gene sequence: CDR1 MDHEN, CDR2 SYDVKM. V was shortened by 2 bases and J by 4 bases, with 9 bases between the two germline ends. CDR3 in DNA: TGTGCCAGCAGTTTAGGGTATCAGTATAATTCACCCCTCCACTTT. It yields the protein CASSLGYQYNSPLHF. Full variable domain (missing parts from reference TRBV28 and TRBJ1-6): DVKVTQSSRYLVKRTGEKVFLECVQDMDHENMFWYRQDPGLGLRLIYFSYDVKMKEKGDIPEGYSVSREKKERFSLILESASTNQTSMYLCASSLGYQYNSPLHFGNGTRLTVT.

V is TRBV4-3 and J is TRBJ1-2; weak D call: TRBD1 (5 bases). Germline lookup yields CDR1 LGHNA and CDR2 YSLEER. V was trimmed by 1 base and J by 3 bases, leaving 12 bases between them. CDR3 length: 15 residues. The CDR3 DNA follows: TGCGCCAGCAGCCAAGGGCGGCAGGGCGACTATGGCTACACCTTC. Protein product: CASSQGRQGDYGYTF.

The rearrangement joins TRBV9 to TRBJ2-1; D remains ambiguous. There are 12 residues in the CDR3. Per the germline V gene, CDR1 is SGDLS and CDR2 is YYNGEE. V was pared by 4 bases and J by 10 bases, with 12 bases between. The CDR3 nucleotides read TGTGCCAGCAGCCCTTCCCTATTGGAGCAGTTCTTC. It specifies CASSPSLLEQFF.

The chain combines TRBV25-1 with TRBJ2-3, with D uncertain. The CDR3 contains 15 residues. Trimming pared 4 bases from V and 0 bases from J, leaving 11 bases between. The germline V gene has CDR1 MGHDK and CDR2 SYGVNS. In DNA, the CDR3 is TGTGCCAGCAGTGCTCGAGGATCTAGCACAGATACGCAGTATTTT. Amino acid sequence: CASSARGSSTDTQYF. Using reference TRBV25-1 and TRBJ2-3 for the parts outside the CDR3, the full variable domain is EADIYQTPRYLVIGTGKKITLECSQTMGHDKMYWYQQDPGMELHLIHYSYGVNSTEKGDLSSESTVSRIRTEHFPLTLESARPSHTSQYLCASSARGSSTDTQYFGPGTRLTVL.

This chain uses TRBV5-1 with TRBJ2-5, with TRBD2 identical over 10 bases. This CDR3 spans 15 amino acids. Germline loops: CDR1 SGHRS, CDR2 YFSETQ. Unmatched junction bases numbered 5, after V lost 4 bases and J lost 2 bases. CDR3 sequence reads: CASSPGSGGQETQYF. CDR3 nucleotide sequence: TGCGCCAGCAGCCCTGGTAGCGGGGGGCAAGAGACCCAGTACTTC.

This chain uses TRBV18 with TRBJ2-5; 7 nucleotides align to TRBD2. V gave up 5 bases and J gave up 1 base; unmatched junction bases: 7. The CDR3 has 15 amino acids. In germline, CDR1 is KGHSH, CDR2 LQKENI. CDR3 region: CASSSYWGGQETQYF. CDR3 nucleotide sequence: TGTGCCAGCTCATCATACTGGGGGGGCCAAGAGACCCAGTACTTC.

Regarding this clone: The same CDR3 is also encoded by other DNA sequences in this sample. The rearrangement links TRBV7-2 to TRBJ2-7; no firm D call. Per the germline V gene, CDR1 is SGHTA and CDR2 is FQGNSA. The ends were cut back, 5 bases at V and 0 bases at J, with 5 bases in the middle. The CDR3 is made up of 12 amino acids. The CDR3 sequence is CASSLSSYEQYF. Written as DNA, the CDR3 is TGTGCCAGCAGCCTGAGCTCCTACGAGCAGTACTTC.

DNA of the CDR3: TGTGCCAGCAGCGTGTTAGTGGGACCGCAATCACCCCTCCACTTT. It is translated as CASSVLVGPQSPLHF. The rearrangement joins TRBV9 to TRBJ1-6, with a tentative D call TRBD1 (5 bases). Trimming left V 2 bases short and J 10 bases short, with 16 bases between. Germline V CDR1 and CDR2: SGDLS, YYNGEE. The CDR3 is 15 residues long.

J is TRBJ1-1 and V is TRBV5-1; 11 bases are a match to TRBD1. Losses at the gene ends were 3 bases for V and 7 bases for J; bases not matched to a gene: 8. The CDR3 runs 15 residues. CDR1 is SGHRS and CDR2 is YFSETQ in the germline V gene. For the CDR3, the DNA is TGCGCCAGCAGCTCCCCGGACAGGGGGCTGGGTGAAGCTTTCTTT. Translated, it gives CASSSPDRGLGEAFF. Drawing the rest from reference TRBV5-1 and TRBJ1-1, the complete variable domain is KAGVTQTPRYLIKTRGQQVTLSCSPISGHRSVSWYQQTPGQGLQFLFEYFSETQRNKGNFPGRFSGRQFSNSRSEMNVSTLELGDSALYLCASSSPDRGLGEAFFGQGTRLTVV.

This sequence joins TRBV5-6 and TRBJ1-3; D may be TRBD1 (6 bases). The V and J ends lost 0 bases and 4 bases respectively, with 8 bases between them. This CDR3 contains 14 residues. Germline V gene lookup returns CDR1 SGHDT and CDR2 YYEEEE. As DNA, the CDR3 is TGTGCCAGCAGCTTGGGGACAGTCGGAAACACCATATATTTT. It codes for CASSLGTVGNTIYF.

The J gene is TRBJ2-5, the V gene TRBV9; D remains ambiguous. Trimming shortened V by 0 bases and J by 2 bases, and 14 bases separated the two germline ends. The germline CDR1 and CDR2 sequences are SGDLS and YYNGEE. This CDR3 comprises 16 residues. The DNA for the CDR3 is TGTGCCAGCAGCGTAGTTGGCATTGTGGGGCAAGAGACCCAGTACTTC. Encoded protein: CASSVVGIVGQETQYF.

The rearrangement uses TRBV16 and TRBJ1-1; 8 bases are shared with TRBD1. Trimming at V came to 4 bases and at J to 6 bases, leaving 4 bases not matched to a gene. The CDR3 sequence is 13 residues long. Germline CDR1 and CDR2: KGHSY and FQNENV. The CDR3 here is CASSPSDRAEAFF. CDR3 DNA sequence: TGTGCCAGCAGCCCCTCGGACAGGGCTGAAGCTTTCTTT.

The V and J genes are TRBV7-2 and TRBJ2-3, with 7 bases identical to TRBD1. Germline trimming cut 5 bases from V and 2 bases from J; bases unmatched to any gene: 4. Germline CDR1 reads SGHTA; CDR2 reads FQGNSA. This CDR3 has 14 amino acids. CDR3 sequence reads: CASSRDRFTDTQYF. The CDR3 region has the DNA TGTGCCAGCAGCAGGGACAGATTCACAGATACGCAGTATTTT. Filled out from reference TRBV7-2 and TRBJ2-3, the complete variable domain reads GAGVSQSPSNKVTEKGKDVELRCDPISGHTALYWYRQSLGQGLEFLIYFQGNSAPDKSGLPSDRFSAERTGGSVSTLTIQRTQQEDSAVYLCASSRDRFTDTQYFGPGTRLTVL.

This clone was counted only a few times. CDR3 nucleotides: TGTGCCAGCAGCGTAGGAGCGGACAGCACAGATACGCAGTATTTT. Translation: CASSVGADSTDTQYF. This chain uses TRBV9 with TRBJ2-3; tentatively, D is TRBD2 (5 bases). The CDR3 extends over 15 amino acids. Germline lookup yields CDR1 SGDLS and CDR2 YYNGEE. The V end lost 0 bases, the J end lost 0 bases, and 8 bases lay between the germline ends.

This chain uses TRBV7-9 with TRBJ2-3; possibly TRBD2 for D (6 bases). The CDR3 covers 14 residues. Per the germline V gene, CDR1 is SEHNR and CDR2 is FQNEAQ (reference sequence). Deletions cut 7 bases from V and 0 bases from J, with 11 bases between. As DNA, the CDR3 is TGTGCCAGCACCTTGCGGGATAGCACAGATACGCAGTATTTT. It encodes CASTLRDSTDTQYF.

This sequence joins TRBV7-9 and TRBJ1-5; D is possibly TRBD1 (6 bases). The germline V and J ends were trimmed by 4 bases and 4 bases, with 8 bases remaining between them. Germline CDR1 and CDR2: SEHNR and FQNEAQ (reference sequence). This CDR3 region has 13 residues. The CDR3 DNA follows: TGTGCCAGCAGCTCGGGGGCGAATCAGCCCCAGCATTTT. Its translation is CASSSGANQPQHF.

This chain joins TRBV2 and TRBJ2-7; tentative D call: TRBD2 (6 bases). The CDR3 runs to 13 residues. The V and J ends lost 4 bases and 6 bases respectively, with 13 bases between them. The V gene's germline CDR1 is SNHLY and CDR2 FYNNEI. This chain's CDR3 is CASSGLESGEQYF. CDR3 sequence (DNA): TGTGCCAGCAGTGGACTAGAATCAGGCGAGCAGTACTTC. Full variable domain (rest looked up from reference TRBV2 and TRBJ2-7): EPEVTQTPSHQVTQMGQEVILRCVPISNHLYFYWYRQILGQKVEFLVSFYNNEISEKSEIFDDQFSVERPDGSNFTLKIRSTKLEDSAMYFCASSGLESGEQYFGPGTRLTVT.

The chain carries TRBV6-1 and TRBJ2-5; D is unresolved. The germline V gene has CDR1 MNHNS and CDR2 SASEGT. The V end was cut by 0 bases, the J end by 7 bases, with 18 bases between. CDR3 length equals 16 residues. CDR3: CASSEALPDFGRTQYF. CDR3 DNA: TGTGCCAGCAGTGAAGCGCTTCCGGATTTTGGAAGGACCCAGTACTTC.

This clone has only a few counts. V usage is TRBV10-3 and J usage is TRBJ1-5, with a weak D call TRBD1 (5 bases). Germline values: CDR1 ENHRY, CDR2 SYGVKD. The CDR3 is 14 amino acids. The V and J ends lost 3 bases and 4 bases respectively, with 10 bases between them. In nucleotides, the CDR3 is TGTGCCATCAGTGAAGGGCAGGGAAATCAGCCCCAGCATTTT. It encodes CAISEGQGNQPQHF.

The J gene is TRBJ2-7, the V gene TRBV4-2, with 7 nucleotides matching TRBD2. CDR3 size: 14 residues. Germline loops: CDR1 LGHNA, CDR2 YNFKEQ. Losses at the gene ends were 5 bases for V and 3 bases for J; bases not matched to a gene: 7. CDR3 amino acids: CASSYERGVYEQYF. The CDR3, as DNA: TGTGCCAGCAGCTACGAACGGGGGGTCTACGAGCAGTACTTC.

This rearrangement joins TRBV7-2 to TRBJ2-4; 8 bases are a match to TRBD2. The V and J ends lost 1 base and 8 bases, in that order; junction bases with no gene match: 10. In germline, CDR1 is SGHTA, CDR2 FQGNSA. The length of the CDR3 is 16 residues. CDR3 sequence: CASSLVGSGAGDIQYF. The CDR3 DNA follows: TGTGCCAGCAGCTTAGTAGGTAGCGGGGCGGGGGACATTCAGTACTTC.

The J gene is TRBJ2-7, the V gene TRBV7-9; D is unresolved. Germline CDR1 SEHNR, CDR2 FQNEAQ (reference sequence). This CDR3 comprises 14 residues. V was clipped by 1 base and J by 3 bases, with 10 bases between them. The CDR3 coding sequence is TGTGCCAGCAGCTTAGGACTCACGTACTACGAGCAGTACTTC. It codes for CASSLGLTYYEQYF.

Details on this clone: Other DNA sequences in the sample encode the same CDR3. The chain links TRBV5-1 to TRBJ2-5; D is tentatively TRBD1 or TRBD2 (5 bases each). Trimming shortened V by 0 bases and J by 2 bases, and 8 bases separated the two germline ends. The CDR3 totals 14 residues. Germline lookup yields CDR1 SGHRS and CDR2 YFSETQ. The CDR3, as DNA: TGCGCCAGCAGCTTGGCGGGGACGCAAGAGACCCAGTACTTC. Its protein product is CASSLAGTQETQYF.

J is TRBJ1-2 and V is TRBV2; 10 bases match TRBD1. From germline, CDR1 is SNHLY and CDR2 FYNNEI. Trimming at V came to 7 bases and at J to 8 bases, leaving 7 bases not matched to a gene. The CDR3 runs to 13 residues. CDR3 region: CASTGTGASGYTF. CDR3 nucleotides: TGTGCCAGCACCGGGACAGGGGCTAGCGGCTACACCTTC.

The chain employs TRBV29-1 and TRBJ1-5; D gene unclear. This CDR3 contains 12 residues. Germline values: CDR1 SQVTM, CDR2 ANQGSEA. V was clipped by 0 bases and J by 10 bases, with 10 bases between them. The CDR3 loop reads CSVEDRPGPQHF. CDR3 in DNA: TGCAGCGTTGAAGATCGGCCAGGCCCCCAGCATTTT.